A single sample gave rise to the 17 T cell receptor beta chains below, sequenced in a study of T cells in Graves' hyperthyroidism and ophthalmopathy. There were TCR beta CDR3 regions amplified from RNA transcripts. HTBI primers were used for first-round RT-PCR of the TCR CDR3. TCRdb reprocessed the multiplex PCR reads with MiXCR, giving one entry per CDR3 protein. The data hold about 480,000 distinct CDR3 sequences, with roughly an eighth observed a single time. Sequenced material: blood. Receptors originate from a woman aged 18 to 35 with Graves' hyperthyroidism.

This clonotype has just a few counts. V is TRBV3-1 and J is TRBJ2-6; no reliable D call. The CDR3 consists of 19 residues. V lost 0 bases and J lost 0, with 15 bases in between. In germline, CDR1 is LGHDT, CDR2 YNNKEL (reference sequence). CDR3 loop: CASSQDLRQARSGANVLTF. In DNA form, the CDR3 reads TGTGCCAGCAGCCAAGATCTTCGGCAGGCCCGCTCTGGGGCCAACGTCCTGACTTTC.

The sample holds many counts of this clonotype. This CDR3 reads CASSRTGDTQYF. The DNA of the CDR3 is TGTGCCAGCAGTCGTACTGGGGATACGCAGTATTTT. The chain links TRBV11-2 to TRBJ2-3, with D hard to call. CDR3 length equals 12 residues. V was cut by 6 bases and J by 6 bases, with 10 bases left in between. Germline V CDR1 and CDR2: SGHAT, FQNNGV.

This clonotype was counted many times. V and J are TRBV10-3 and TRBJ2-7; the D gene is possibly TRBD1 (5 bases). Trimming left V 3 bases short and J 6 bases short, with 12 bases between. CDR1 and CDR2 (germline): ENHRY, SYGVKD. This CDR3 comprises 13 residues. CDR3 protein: CAISDRVGSEQYF. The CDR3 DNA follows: TGTGCCATCAGTGACAGGGTCGGTAGCGAGCAGTACTTC.

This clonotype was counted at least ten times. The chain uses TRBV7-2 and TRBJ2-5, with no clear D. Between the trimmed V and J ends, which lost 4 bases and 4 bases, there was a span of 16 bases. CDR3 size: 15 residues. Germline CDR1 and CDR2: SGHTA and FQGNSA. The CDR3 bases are TGTGCCAGCAGCTCAGAGTCGGTAGTACGAGAGACCCAGTACTTC. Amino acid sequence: CASSSESVVRETQYF.

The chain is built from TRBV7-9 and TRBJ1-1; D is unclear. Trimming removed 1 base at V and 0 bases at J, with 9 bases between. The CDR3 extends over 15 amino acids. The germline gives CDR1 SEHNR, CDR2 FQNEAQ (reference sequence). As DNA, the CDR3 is TGTGCCAGCAGCTTAGTTACGCATATGAACACTGAAGCTTTCTTT. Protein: CASSLVTHMNTEAFF.

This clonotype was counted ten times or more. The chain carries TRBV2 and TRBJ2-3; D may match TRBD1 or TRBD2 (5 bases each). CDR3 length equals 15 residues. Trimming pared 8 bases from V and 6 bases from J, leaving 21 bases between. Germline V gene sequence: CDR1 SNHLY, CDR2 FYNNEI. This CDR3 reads CASDSGPRRRDTQYF. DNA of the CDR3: TGTGCCAGCGATTCGGGACCCCGAAGGCGCGATACGCAGTATTTT.

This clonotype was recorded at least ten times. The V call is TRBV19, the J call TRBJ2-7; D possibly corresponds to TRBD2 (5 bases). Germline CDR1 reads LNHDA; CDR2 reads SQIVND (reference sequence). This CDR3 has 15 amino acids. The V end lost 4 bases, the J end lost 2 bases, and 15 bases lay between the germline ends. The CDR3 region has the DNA TGTGCCAGTAGTACGCACCCCGGGGTCACCTACGAGCAGTACTTC. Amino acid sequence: CASSTHPGVTYEQYF.

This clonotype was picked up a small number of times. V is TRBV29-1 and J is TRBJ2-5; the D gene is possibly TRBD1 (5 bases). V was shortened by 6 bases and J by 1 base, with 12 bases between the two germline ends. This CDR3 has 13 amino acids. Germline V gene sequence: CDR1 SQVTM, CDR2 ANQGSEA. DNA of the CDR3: TGCAGCGTCGACAGCGTAGTCCAAGAGACCCAGTACTTC. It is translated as CSVDSVVQETQYF. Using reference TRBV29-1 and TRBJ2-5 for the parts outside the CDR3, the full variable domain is SAVISQKPSRDICQRGTSLTIQCQVDSQVTMMFWYRQQPGQSLTLIATANQGSEATYESGFVIDKFPISRPNLTFSTLTVSNMSPEDSSIYLCSVDSVVQETQYFGPGTRLLVL.

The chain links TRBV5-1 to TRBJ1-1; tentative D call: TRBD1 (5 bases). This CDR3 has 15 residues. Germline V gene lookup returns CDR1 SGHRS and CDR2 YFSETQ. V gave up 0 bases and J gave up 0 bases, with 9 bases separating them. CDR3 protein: CASSLETGMNTEAFF. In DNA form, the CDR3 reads TGCGCCAGCAGCTTGGAAACAGGAATGAACACTGAAGCTTTCTTT.

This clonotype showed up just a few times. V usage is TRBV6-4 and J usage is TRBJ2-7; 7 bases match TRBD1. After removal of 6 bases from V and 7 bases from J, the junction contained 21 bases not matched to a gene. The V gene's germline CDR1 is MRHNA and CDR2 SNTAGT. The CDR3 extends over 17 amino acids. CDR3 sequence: CASSARTGVLGDWEQYV. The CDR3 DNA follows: TGTGCCAGCAGCGCACGGACAGGCGTCCTGGGGGATTGGGAGCAGTACGTC.

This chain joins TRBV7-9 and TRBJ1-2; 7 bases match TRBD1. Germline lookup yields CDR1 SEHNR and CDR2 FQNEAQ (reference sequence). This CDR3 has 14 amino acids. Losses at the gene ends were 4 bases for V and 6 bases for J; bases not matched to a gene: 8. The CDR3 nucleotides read TGTGCCAGCAGCTCCGACAGGGTATTGGATGGCTACACCTTC. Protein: CASSSDRVLDGYTF.

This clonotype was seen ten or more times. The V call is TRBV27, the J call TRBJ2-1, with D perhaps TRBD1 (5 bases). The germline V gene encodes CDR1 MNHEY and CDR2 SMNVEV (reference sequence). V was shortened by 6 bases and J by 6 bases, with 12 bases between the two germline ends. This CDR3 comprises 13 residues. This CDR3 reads CASRAGIGNEQFF. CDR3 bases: TGTGCCAGCAGGGCAGGGATCGGCAATGAGCAGTTCTTC.

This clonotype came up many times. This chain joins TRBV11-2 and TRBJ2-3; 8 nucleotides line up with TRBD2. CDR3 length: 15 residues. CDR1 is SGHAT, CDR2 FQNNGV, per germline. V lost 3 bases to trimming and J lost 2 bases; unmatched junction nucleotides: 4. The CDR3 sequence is CASSFTSGNTDTQYF. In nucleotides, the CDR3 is TGTGCCAGCAGCTTTACTAGCGGAAACACAGATACGCAGTATTTT.

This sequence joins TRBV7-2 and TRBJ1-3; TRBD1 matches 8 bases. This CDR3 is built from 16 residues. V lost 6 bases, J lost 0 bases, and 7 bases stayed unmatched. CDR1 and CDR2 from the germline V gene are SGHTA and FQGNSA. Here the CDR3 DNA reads TGTGCCAGCAGACTCACAGGGGGGTACTCTGGAAACACCATATATTTT. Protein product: CASRLTGGYSGNTIYF. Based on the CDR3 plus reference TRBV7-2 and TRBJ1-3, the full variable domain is GAGVSQSPSNKVTEKGKDVELRCDPISGHTALYWYRQSLGQGLEFLIYFQGNSAPDKSGLPSDRFSAERTGGSVSTLTIQRTQQEDSAVYLCASRLTGGYSGNTIYFGEGSWLTVV.

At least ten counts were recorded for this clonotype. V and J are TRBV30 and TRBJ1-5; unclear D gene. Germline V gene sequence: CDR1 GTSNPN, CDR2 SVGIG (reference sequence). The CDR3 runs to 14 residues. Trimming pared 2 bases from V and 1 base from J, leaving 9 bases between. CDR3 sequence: CAWSPGVSNQPQHF. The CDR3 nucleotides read TGTGCCTGGAGTCCCGGAGTAAGCAATCAGCCCCAGCATTTT.

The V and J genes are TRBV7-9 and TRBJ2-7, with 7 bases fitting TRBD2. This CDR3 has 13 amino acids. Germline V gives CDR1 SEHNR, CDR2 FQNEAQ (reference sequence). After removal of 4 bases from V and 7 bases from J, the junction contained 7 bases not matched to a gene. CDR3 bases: TGTGCCAGCAGCTCTGGGGGGGTGAGGGAGCAGTACTTC. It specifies CASSSGGVREQYF.

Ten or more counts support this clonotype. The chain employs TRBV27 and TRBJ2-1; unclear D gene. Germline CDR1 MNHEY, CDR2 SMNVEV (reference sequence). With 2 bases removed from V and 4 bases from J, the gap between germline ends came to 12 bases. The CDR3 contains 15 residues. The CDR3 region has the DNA TGTGCCAGCAGTTTACGGACCCCTAGGTACAATGAGCAGTTCTTC. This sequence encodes CASSLRTPRYNEQFF.